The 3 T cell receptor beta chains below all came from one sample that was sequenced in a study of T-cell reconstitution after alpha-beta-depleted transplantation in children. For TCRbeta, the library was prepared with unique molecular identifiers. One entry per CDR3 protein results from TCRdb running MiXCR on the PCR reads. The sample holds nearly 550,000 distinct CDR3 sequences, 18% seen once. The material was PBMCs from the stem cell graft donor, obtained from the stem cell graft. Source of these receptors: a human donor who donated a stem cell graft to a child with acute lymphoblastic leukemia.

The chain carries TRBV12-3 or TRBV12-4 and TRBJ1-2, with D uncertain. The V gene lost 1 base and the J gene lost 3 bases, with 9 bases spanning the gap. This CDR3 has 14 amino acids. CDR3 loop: CASSLVRGDYGYTF. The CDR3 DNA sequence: TGTGCCAGCAGTTTAGTACGCGGGGACTATGGCTACACCTTC.

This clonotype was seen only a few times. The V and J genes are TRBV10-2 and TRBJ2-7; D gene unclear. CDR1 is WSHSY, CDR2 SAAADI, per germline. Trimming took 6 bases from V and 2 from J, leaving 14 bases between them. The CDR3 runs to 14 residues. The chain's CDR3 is CASSHSGTTYEQYF. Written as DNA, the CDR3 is TGCGCCAGCAGCCACAGTGGCACAACCTACGAGCAGTACTTC.

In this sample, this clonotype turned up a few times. Here the CDR3 DNA reads TGTGCCACCAGTGACCAATCGACAGGGGGCAAATACGAGCAGTACTTC. Translated, it gives CATSDQSTGGKYEQYF. The V and J genes are TRBV24-1 and TRBJ2-7; the match to TRBD1 covers 10 bases. The CDR3 totals 16 residues. V lost 4 bases and J lost 4; bases outside the gene matches: 9. Germline V gives CDR1 KGHDR, CDR2 SFDVKD.